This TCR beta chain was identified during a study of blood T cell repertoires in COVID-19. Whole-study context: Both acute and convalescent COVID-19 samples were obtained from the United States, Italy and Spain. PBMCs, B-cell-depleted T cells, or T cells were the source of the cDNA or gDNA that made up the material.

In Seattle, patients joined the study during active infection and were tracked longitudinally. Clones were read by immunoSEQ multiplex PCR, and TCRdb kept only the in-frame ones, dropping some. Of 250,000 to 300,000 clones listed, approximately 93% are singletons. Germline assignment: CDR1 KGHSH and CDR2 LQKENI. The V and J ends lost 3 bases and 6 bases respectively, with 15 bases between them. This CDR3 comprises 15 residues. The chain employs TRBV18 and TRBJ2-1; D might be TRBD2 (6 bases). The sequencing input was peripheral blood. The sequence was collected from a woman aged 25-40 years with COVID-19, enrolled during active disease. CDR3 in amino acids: CASSPPGLSANEQFF. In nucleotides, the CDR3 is TGTGCCAGCTCACCGCCGGGACTTTCTGCCAATGAGCAGTTCTTC.